This record covers a single TCR beta chain. Its antigen is still unknown. The record originates from a study of early T cells in non-severe SARS-CoV-2 infection. About the research overall: The study sequenced bulk RNA from unsorted whole blood, with chains unpaired.

Individual cDNA molecules each received unique molecular identifiers attached to them. TCRdb redid the calling of the 5' RACE reads with MiXCR, one entry per CDR3 protein. The repertoire holds over 85,000 distinct CDR3 sequences, with 15% to 20% as singletons. Study observations and caveats: Private and CD4 specificities were missed by VDJdb matching, skewed to anti-spike CD8.

The CDR3 is 17 amino acids. V was shortened by 2 bases and J by 1 base, with 18 bases between the two germline ends. Germline CDR1 is MNHEY and CDR2 is SVGEGT. The sequencing sample was made of whole blood. The chain employs TRBV6-2 or TRBV6-3 and TRBJ2-7; possible D gene TRBD2, 5 bases. The sequence came from an adult who was a healthcare worker with PCR-confirmed SARS-CoV-2 infection or an uninfected control (not recorded which). The CDR3 DNA is TGTGCCAGCAGTTACGAGCCAAGGAAGCGGAGTTCCTACGAGCAGTACTTC. This sequence encodes CASSYEPRKRSSYEQYF.